Here is one T cell receptor (beta chain) with its context. Its specificity is not known. The data were obtained in a study of shared clonotypes between healthy human individuals. Study outcomes and limitations: Shared across a few donors were roughly 4.8% of the naive CD4 clonotypes.

Everyone who donated was a Caucasian adult who lived in Nashville, Tennessee. V was trimmed by 4 bases and J by 6 bases, leaving 12 bases between them. This CDR3 is 13 amino acids long. Germline CDR1 SQVTM, CDR2 ANQGSEA. Clones were read by immunoSEQ multiplex PCR, and TCRdb kept only the in-frame ones, dropping some. The repertoire consists of 2,500,000 or so clones, with around 92% occurring once and the leading ten covering about 0.41%. The J gene is TRBJ2-2, the V gene TRBV29-1; D possibly corresponds to TRBD2 (6 bases). The sequence was obtained from a young man in good health. Some clones in this sample may be carry-over from other donors' samples. Sequencing used naive CD4+ T cells from PBMCs. Subset specified: CD45RA+ positively selected. The CDR3 spells CSVGRDGPGELFF. In DNA form, the CDR3 reads TGCAGCGTTGGGAGGGATGGACCCGGGGAGCTGTTTTTT.